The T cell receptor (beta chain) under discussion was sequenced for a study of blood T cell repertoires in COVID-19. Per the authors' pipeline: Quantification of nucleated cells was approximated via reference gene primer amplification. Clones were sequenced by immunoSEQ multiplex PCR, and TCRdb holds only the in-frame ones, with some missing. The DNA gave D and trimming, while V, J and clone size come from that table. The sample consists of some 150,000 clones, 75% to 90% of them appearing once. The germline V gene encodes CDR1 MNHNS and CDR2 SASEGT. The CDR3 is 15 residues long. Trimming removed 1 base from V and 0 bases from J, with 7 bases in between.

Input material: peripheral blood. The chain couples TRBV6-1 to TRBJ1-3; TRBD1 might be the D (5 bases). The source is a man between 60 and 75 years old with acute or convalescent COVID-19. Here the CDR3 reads CASSEDRSSGNTIYF. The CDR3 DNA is TGTGCCAGCAGTGAAGACAGGAGCTCTGGAAACACCATATATTTT.